A selection of T cell receptor beta chains follows, all from one sample in a study of blood T cell repertoires in COVID-19. Measured with immunoSEQ multiplex PCR; TCRdb has only the in-frame clones, and not every one. Here the sample spans about 360,000 clones, about 89% being singletons. The sample consisted of PBMCs or T cells enriched from blood (not recorded which). The receptor set was obtained from a man under 40 who had recovered from COVID-19. Each CDR3 is given with its conserved first and last residue. The D gene is left open where the match is weak. Size is stated for part of the rows, as once, few or many counts, or as a class when the clone is expanded.

clone_size j_call d_call v_call cdr3_aa cdr3_nt
NA TRBJ2-1 TRBD2 TRBV11-2 CASSPSGGWNEQFF TGTGCCAGCAGCCCTAGCGGGGGATGGAATGAGCAGTTCTTC
NA TRBJ1-6 NA TRBV5-1 CASSLDGTPNSPLHF TGCGCCAGCAGCTTGGATGGGACACCAAATTCACCCCTCCACTTT
NA TRBJ1-1 TRBD1 TRBV7-9 CASSPRTGLNTEAFF TGTGCCAGCAGCCCCCGGACAGGATTGAACACTGAAGCTTTCTTT
once TRBJ2-6 NA TRBV19 CASSGLGMLRQISGANVLTF TGTGCCAGTAGTGGGCTTGGGATGCTAAGACAGATCTCTGGGGCCAACGTCCTGACTTTC
NA TRBJ1-6 TRBD1 TRBV6-6 CASSPPKDRGPPLHF TGTGCCAGCAGTCCCCCAAAGGACAGGGGTCCACCCCTCCACTTT
NA TRBJ1-2 TRBD1 TRBV6-5 CASSYSRGGAFYGYTF TGTGCCAGCAGTTACTCGAGAGGGGGCGCTTTCTATGGCTACACCTTC
NA TRBJ1-1 NA TRBV10-3 CAISDGGTTEAFF TGTGCCATCAGTGACGGGGGTACCACTGAAGCTTTCTTT
NA TRBJ1-4 NA TRBV18 CASSPIGGQEKLFF TGTGCCAGCTCACCAATCGGGGGGCAGGAAAAACTGTTTTTT
NA TRBJ2-1 TRBD2 TRBV7-6 CASSYDSGGAGNEQFF TGTGCCAGCAGCTATGACTCCGGGGGGGCGGGCAATGAGCAGTTCTTC
NA TRBJ2-2 TRBD1 TRBV7-9 CASTDYWTGDTGELFF TGTGCCAGCACCGATTACTGGACAGGGGACACCGGGGAGCTGTTTTTT
NA TRBJ2-1 NA TRBV11-2 CASSLVRGLDNEQFF TGTGCCAGCAGCTTAGTGCGGGGCCTCGACAATGAGCAGTTCTTC
NA TRBJ1-5 NA TRBV5-5 CASSLDGDSNQPQHF TGTGCCAGCAGCTTGGACGGGGATAGCAATCAGCCCCAGCATTTT
NA TRBJ1-5 NA TRBV12-5 CASAPSKDQPQHF TGTGCTAGTGCCCCTAGCAAGGATCAGCCCCAGCATTTT
NA TRBJ2-5 TRBD1 TRBV5-1 CASSLAPGTGNWETQYF TGCGCCAGCAGCTTGGCCCCCGGGACAGGGAATTGGGAGACCCAGTACTTC
NA TRBJ2-7 NA TRBV7-9 CASSLLETPGSYEQYF TGTGCCAGCAGCTTATTAGAAACCCCCGGCTCCTACGAGCAGTACTTC